The 7 T cell receptor beta chains below all came from one sample that was sequenced in a study of T cells in Graves' hyperthyroidism and ophthalmopathy. There were TCR beta CDR3 regions amplified from RNA transcripts. The study used the HTBI primer set for a first-round RT-PCR of the TCR CDR3. TCRdb re-analysed the multiplex PCR reads in MiXCR, keeping a single row per CDR3 protein. The data hold hundreds of thousands of distinct CDR3 sequences, with about 15% observed a single time. Sample: blood. These receptors all come from a woman between 50 and 59 years old with Graves' ophthalmopathy.

This chain uses TRBV19 with TRBJ1-1, with D possibly being TRBD1 (5 bases). V lost 3 bases, J lost 0 bases, and 11 bases lay in between. CDR1 and CDR2 (germline): LNHDA, SQIVND (reference sequence). This CDR3 contains 15 residues. The CDR3 loop reads CASSIRRGMNTEAFF. The CDR3 DNA is TGTGCCAGTAGTATTAGGAGGGGAATGAACACTGAAGCTTTCTTT. The full variable domain, in which reference TRBV19 and TRBJ1-1 provide the parts outside the CDR3, is DGGITQSPKYLFRKEGQNVTLSCEQNLNHDAMYWYRQDPGQGLRLIYYSQIVNDFQKGDIAEGYSVSREKKESFPLTVTSAQKNPTAFYLCASSIRRGMNTEAFFGQGTRLTVV.

This clonotype was counted at least ten times. V usage is TRBV28 and J usage is TRBJ2-1, with D unclear. This CDR3 has 14 amino acids. Trimming stripped 5 bases from V and 2 bases from J, with 10 bases between. Germline lookup yields CDR1 MDHEN and CDR2 SYDVKM. The CDR3 DNA sequence: TGTGCCAGCAGTATAGCTTTAACCTACAATGAGCAGTTCTTC. This encodes CASSIALTYNEQFF.

This clonotype was recorded at least ten times. The rearrangement links TRBV29-1 to TRBJ1-2, with 7 bases aligning to TRBD1. With V trimmed by 6 bases and J by 0 bases, 1 base remained unmatched. The length of the CDR3 is 12 residues. Germline CDR1 SQVTM, CDR2 ANQGSEA. In DNA form, the CDR3 reads TGCAGCGTGGGACAGCCTAACTATGGCTACACCTTC. It translates to CSVGQPNYGYTF.

This clonotype was observed a few times. The V gene is TRBV10-3, the J gene TRBJ2-2, with a tentative D call TRBD1 (6 bases). The CDR3 contains 12 residues. Germline V gene lookup returns CDR1 ENHRY and CDR2 SYGVKD. Between the trimmed V and J ends, which lost 10 bases and 6 bases, there was a span of 12 bases. The CDR3 protein is CASTDSPGELFF. As DNA, the CDR3 is TGTGCCAGCACGGACAGCCCCGGGGAGCTGTTTTTT.

The J gene is TRBJ1-5, the V gene TRBV28, with no clear D. V lost 1 base to trimming and J lost 0 bases, with 10 bases between them. Germline V CDR1 and CDR2: MDHEN, SYDVKM. The CDR3 consists of 16 residues. CDR3 sequence: CASSLSHGDSNQPQHF. The CDR3 DNA follows: TGTGCCAGCAGTTTATCCCATGGGGATAGCAATCAGCCCCAGCATTTT.

The chain uses TRBV20-1 and TRBJ2-3, with D unclear. Germline V gene sequence: CDR1 DFQATT, CDR2 SNEGSKA (reference sequence). The CDR3 is made up of 16 amino acids. V was shortened by 0 bases and J by 2 bases, with 15 bases between the two germline ends. CDR3: CSARDPERDVTDTQYF. The CDR3, as DNA: TGCAGTGCTAGAGATCCCGAGCGAGACGTCACAGATACGCAGTATTTT.

This clonotype was observed a handful of times. The V gene is TRBV5-6, the J gene TRBJ1-1; D perhaps matches TRBD1 (6 bases). Looked up from germline, CDR1 is SGHDT and CDR2 is YYEEEE. This CDR3 comprises 15 residues. The V and J ends lost 3 bases and 4 bases respectively, with 16 bases between them. The CDR3 sequence is CASSSYTGTTTEAFF. In DNA form, the CDR3 reads TGTGCCAGCAGCTCCTATACCGGGACAACCACTGAAGCTTTCTTT.